This TCR beta chain was documented in a study of resident and recirculating memory T cells in vitiligo. Study-wide background: Epidermis came from shave biopsies of lesional and nonlesional sites, plus PBMCs. No cells were sorted; samples were homogenized just before genomic DNA extraction.

Germline V gives CDR1 SGDLS, CDR2 YYNGEE. V lost 4 bases and J 1 base, leaving 11 bases between the germline ends. The CDR3 length is 15 residues. As for this clone: The antigen is undetermined.

The study, taken as a whole, reports: Non-conserved TCRs across sites and patients suggested distinct clones per lesion. No unique dominant TCR clone was found in vitiligo lesions.

Some clones are missing from TCRdb's copy, which holds only in-frame ones; the method was immunoSEQ multiplex PCR. Seen here are 72,000 or so clones, around 92% observed once, and the top ten hold approximately 5.4%. The V call is TRBV9, the J call TRBJ2-2; the D gene is possibly TRBD1 (6 bases). Input material: blood. The receptor's source is a male donor with vitiligo. The CDR3 spells CASSPPTGNTGELFF. Here the CDR3 DNA reads TGTGCCAGCAGCCCCCCGACAGGGAACACCGGGGAGCTGTTTTTT.